This T cell receptor beta chain emerged from a study of cytomegalovirus exposure and HLA in healthy donors. Use of 60 Vbeta and 13 Jbeta primers characterized the PCR. The repertoire was sequenced with immunoSEQ multiplex PCR; TCRdb's copy has only in-frame clones and lacks some. The table has 150,000 to 200,000 clones, roughly 80% seen once. Germline V gives CDR1 SGHNT, CDR2 YENEEA. The V end lost 5 bases, the J end lost 7 bases, and 14 bases lay between the germline ends. The CDR3 consists of 13 residues. To note about this clone: Antigen unknown.

The study, taken as a whole, reports: Association of a missense DCLRE1C variant with TCR beta V- and J-gene trimming was reported in a later analysis. Rare TCR sequences predominated, though certain public TCRs were found in many donors. A list of around 160 TCR beta chains associated with cytomegalovirus was given.

This TCR was sampled from a middle-aged man in good health and CMV-seropositive. Sequenced material: PBMCs. This chain joins TRBV11-3 and TRBJ2-5; possibly TRBD1 for D (7 bases). The CDR3 nucleotides are TGTGCCAGCAGCATCCCCAGGGGGGCGACCCAGTACTTC. Amino acids: CASSIPRGATQYF.